These T cell receptor beta chains were read from a single sample in a study of Graves' ophthalmopathy and Graves' hyperthyroidism. TCRdb independently ran MiXCR on the multiplex PCR reads; one entry per CDR3 protein. The sample yields some 390,000 distinct CDR3 sequences, approximately 20% seen once. The sequencing sample was made of peripheral blood. Receptor source: a woman under 30 with Graves' ophthalmopathy. CDR3s include the opening cysteine and the closing phenylalanine or tryptophan. The order of the fields is V gene, J gene, clone size, D gene, CDR3 DNA, CDR3 protein. The D gene is left open where the match is weak. Some rows have no size entry. The others give once, few or many, or a class for an expanded clone.

>TRBV5-1|TRBJ2-3|many|TRBD1
TGCGCCAGCCGGACAGGGGGCACAGATACGCAGTATTTT
CASRTGGTDTQYF
>TRBV6-1|TRBJ1-1|many|.
TGTGCCAGCAGTGAAAGGGAGGGGCGCAGAGCTTTCTTT
CASSEREGRRAFF
>TRBV6-6|TRBJ2-2|many|TRBD1
TGTGCCAGCAGTACGCGGAGAGGGGAAGGGGGCTCTTTAAACACCGGGGAGCTGTTTTTT
CASSTRRGEGGSLNTGELFF
>TRBV12-3/TRBV12-4|TRBJ2-7|.|.
TGTGCCAGCAGTAGGGTAAGGGCAATCTTCGACGAGCAGTACTTC
CASSRVRAIFDEQYF
>TRBV20-1|TRBJ2-5|once|.
TGCAGTGCGGCCGGCGGGCCAATTGCTGTCCAAGAGACCCAGTACTTC
CSAAGGPIAVQETQYF
>TRBV30|TRBJ2-3|many|.
TGTGCCTGGAGTGTAGGGGATACGCAGTATTTT
CAWSVGDTQYF
>TRBV7-9|TRBJ2-7|many|TRBD1
TGTGCCAGCAGCTTAGTCCGGGACAGGGGGCACTACGAGCAGTACTTC
CASSLVRDRGHYEQYF
>TRBV6-2/TRBV6-3|TRBJ1-6|many|TRBD1
TGTGCCAGCACCTACCGGGACAGGGGGGGTTCACCCCTCCACTTT
CASTYRDRGGSPLHF
>TRBV11-3|TRBJ1-5|many|.
TGTGCCAGCAGCTTTACTGGATCCAGTAGATGGAATCAGCCCCAGCATTTT
CASSFTGSSRWNQPQHF
>TRBV6-2/TRBV6-3|TRBJ1-1|.|.
TGTGCCAGCAATATGGTTATGAACACTGAAGCTTTCTTT
CASNMVMNTEAFF
>TRBV18|TRBJ2-6|many|.
TGTGCCAGCGCGGTTGGGAGTGGGGCCAACGTCCTGACTTTC
CASAVGSGANVLTF